This T cell receptor (beta chain) was profiled in a study of shared clonotypes between healthy human individuals. Study in general: The composition of the donors was two women and a few men aged 18 to 49.

Method: immunoSEQ multiplex PCR; TCRdb's copy keeps in-frame clones and lacks some. Of some 700,000 clones in the sample, less than 95% are singletons; the top ten hold around a third. Adult donors, all healthy and HIV-negative, had no recent acute infections or vaccinations. Nashville, Tennessee was home to all donors, each a Caucasian adult. V lost 2 bases and J lost 3, with 18 bases in between. The CDR3 is 17 residues long. Germline loops: CDR1 MGHRA, CDR2 YSYEKL. The clonotype comes from a man aged 18 to 35 in good health. Some clones in this sample may be carry-over from other donors' samples. This chain joins TRBV4-1 and TRBJ2-3, with TRBD1 as a possible D gene (6 bases). The sample comprised memory CD8+ T cells from PBMCs. The subset was: CD45RO+ cells pooled with CCR7-negative TemRA cells. The CDR3 loop is CASSQSPTGIKTDTQYF. The CDR3 coding sequence is TGCGCCAGCAGCCAATCCCCGACAGGTATTAAGACAGATACGCAGTATTTT.